These T cell receptor beta chains were read from a single sample in a study of blood T cell repertoires in COVID-19. Clones were read by immunoSEQ multiplex PCR, and TCRdb kept only the in-frame ones, dropping some. Found here are some 130,000 clones, more than 90% of them singletons; the top ten hold over 3.5%. The sample was peripheral blood. The source of these receptors is a man aged 45-65 years with active COVID-19. Both conserved end residues are part of each CDR3. Fields, in order: CDR3 length, D gene, clone size, V gene, J gene, CDR3 protein, CDR3 DNA. The D gene is left open where the match is weak. Where a row states a size, it is once, few, many or the class of an expanded clone; other rows omit it.

16	NA	NA	TRBV18	TRBJ2-2	CASSRRAGGGTGELFF	TGTGCCAGCTCCCGACGAGCCGGAGGAGGTACCGGGGAGCTGTTTTTT
15	TRBD2	few	TRBV19	TRBJ2-2	CASRVAGGLFRELFF	TGTGCCAGTAGAGTAGCGGGGGGGCTCTTTCGGGAGCTGTTTTTT
15	TRBD2	once	TRBV25-1	TRBJ2-1	CASRPAGLASNEQFF	TGTGCCAGCAGACCCGCGGGACTAGCCTCAAATGAGCAGTTCTTC
11	NA	NA	TRBV20-1	TRBJ2-7	CSASLAREQYF	TGCAGTGCTAGCTTAGCCCGCGAGCAGTACTTC
14	NA	NA	TRBV6-5	TRBJ2-1	CASSYSRGNNEQFF	TGTGCCAGCAGTTACTCGAGAGGGAACAATGAGCAGTTCTTC
11	NA	NA	TRBV23-1	TRBJ1-2	CAKIQDYGYTF	TGCGCCAAGATCCAGGACTATGGCTACACCTTC
15	TRBD1	NA	TRBV7-9	TRBJ1-4	CASSPSGTGVEKLFF	TGTGCCAGCAGCCCGTCCGGGACAGGGGTCGAAAAACTGTTTTTT
17	TRBD2	once	TRBV25-1	TRBJ2-3	CASSSGTSGGATDTQYF	TGTGCCAGCAGTTCCGGGACTAGCGGGGGGGCCACAGATACGCAGTATTTT
14	TRBD2	NA	TRBV5-4	TRBJ2-1	CASSSGLAGAPQFF	TGTGCCAGCAGCTCAGGACTAGCGGGGGCTCCGCAGTTCTTC
15	TRBD1	NA	TRBV6-1	TRBJ1-5	CASSEEGAGNQPQHF	TGTGCCAGCAGTGAGGAGGGGGCAGGCAATCAGCCCCAGCATTTT
15	NA	NA	TRBV6-6	TRBJ2-3	CASSSGQISTDTQYF	TGTGCCAGCAGTTCCGGACAGATTAGCACAGATACGCAGTATTTT
16	NA	NA	TRBV7-9	TRBJ2-3	CASSFAARASTDTQYF	TGTGCCAGCAGCTTTGCCGCGCGCGCATCGACAGATACGCAGTATTTT
15	TRBD1	NA	TRBV19	TRBJ1-5	CASSIEGRGDQPQHF	TGTGCCAGTAGTATAGAGGGCAGGGGGGACCAGCCCCAGCATTTT
15	TRBD2	NA	TRBV5-1	TRBJ2-1	CASSAVSGGYNEQFF	TGCGCCAGCAGTGCTGTTAGCGGGGGATACAATGAGCAGTTCTTC
15	NA	once	TRBV6-5	TRBJ1-5	CASSYSQAFGQPQHF	TGTGCCAGCAGTTACTCCCAGGCCTTCGGACAGCCCCAGCATTTT
16	NA	NA	TRBV6-1	TRBJ1-5	CASSEMSVYSNQPQHF	TGTGCCAGCAGTGAAATGTCAGTTTATAGCAATCAGCCCCAGCATTTT
15	TRBD2	NA	TRBV4-1	TRBJ2-7	CASTLAGGSSYEQYF	TGCGCCAGCACGTTAGCGGGGGGGAGCTCCTACGAGCAGTACTTC
13	NA	NA	TRBV11-2	TRBJ2-6	CASSSTGANVLTF	TGTGCCAGCAGCTCCACTGGGGCCAACGTCCTGACTTTC
15	NA	NA	TRBV3-1/TRBV3-2	TRBJ2-5	CASSQERGNEKTQYF	TGTGCCAGCAGCCAAGAAAGGGGGAACGAGAAGACCCAGTACTTC
14	TRBD2	NA	TRBV28	TRBJ2-2	CASSTSGLTGELFF	TGTGCCAGCAGTACTAGCGGTCTCACCGGGGAGCTGTTTTTT
19	TRBD2	many	TRBV7-8	TRBJ2-1	CASSLVVTSGRPSYNEQFF	TGTGCCAGCAGCTTAGTAGTGACTAGCGGGAGGCCGTCCTACAATGAGCAGTTCTTC
15	NA	once	TRBV24-1	TRBJ1-2	CATSDSDPGIYGYTF	TGTGCCACCAGTGATTCCGATCCAGGGATCTATGGCTACACCTTC
15	NA	NA	TRBV19	TRBJ1-1	CASSIDHRGPAEAFF	TGTGCCAGTAGTATAGATCACCGGGGTCCAGCTGAAGCTTTCTTT
13	NA	NA	TRBV5-6	TRBJ2-7	CASSVGGIYEQYF	TGTGCCAGCAGTGTGGGAGGAATCTACGAGCAGTACTTC
14	NA	NA	TRBV7-9	TRBJ1-6	CASSSGQYNSPLHF	TGTGCCAGCAGCTCCGGACAGTATAATTCACCCCTCCACTTT